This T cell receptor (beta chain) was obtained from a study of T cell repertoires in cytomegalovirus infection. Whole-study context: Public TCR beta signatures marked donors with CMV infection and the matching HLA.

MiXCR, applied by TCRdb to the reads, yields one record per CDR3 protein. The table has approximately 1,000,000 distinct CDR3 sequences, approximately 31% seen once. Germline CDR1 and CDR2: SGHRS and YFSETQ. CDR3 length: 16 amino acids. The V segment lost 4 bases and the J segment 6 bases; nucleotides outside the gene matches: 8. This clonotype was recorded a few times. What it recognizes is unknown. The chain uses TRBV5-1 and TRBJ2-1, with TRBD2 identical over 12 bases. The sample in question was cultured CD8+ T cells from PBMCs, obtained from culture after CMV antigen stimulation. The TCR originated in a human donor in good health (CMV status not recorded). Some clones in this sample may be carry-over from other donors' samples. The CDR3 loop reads CASSPSLAGGINEQFF. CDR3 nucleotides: TGCGCCAGCAGCCCCAGTCTAGCGGGGGGGATCAATGAGCAGTTCTTC.